A single sample gave rise to the 20 T cell receptor beta chains below, sequenced in a study of vaccination and CD4 T cells after COVID-19. Treatment noted: 10-day PBMC culture with coronavirus spike peptide pools or control peptides (ViraFEST assay). Researchers collected the unexposed donor's CD4+ T cells before the COVID-19 pandemic (2011-2018). No antigen has been identified for these receptors. The Oncomine TCR Beta short-read assay was applied to DNA of cultured CD4+ T cells. TCRdb independently ran MiXCR on the PCR reads; one entry per CDR3 protein. Of some 5,900 distinct CDR3 sequences in the sample, around a third were seen once. The sample was CD4+ T cells from blood, cultured in vitro. Receptors were obtained from a human donor in good health.

This clonotype was seen more than once but under ten times. The chain carries TRBV20-1 and TRBJ2-3, with D hard to call. This CDR3 region has 13 residues. In germline, CDR1 is DFQATT, CDR2 SNEGSKA (reference sequence). V lost 5 bases, J lost 4 bases, and 13 bases lay in between. The CDR3 spells CSAALYAPDTQYF. The CDR3 DNA is TGCAGTGCTGCACTTTACGCCCCAGATACGCAGTATTTT.

This clonotype was seen more than once but under ten times. The chain combines TRBV19 with TRBJ1-5; TRBD1 matches 10 bases. The germline V gene has CDR1 LNHDA and CDR2 SQIVND (reference sequence). This CDR3 is built from 15 residues. J was trimmed by 6 bases and V by 7 bases; bases with no gene match: 9. DNA for the CDR3: TGTGCCAGTATAGCAGGGACAGGGGTCCCTCAGCCCCAGCATTTT. Encoded protein: CASIAGTGVPQPQHF.

This clonotype was picked up a small number of times. The rearrangement joins TRBV6-2 or TRBV6-3 to TRBJ2-3; TRBD2 matches at 14 bases. J was trimmed by 5 bases and V by 0 bases; bases with no gene match: 4. The germline V gene has CDR1 MNHEY and CDR2 SVGEGT. This CDR3 is built from 17 residues. CDR3 amino acids: CASSYSGTSGGLDTQYF. CDR3 DNA: TGTGCCAGCAGTTACTCCGGGACTAGCGGGGGTTTAGATACGCAGTATTTT.

This chain connects TRBV20-1 to TRBJ2-5, with D unclear. The CDR3 runs 15 residues. CDR1 is DFQATT, CDR2 SNEGSKA, per germline (reference sequence). V lost 6 bases and J lost 3, with 20 bases in between. The CDR3 here is CSAPPERLQEETQYF. The CDR3 region has the DNA TGCAGTGCCCCCCCGGAGAGGTTGCAAGAAGAGACCCAGTACTTC.

This clonotype was counted only a few times. This chain uses TRBV7-3 with TRBJ2-2; no firm D call. Looked up from germline, CDR1 is SGHTA and CDR2 is FQGTGA. This CDR3 has 13 amino acids. The V end was cut by 2 bases, the J end by 6 bases, with 7 bases between. The CDR3 nucleotides read TGTGCCAGCAGCTTAGTTAGGTCCGGGGAGCTGTTTTTT. Translated, it gives CASSLVRSGELFF.

The rearrangement links TRBV4-2 to TRBJ2-6, with D perhaps matching TRBD2 (6 bases). The V end was cut by 1 base, the J end by 0 bases, with 10 bases between. The CDR3 runs 17 residues. The V gene's germline CDR1 is LGHNA and CDR2 YNFKEQ. CDR3 in DNA: TGTGCCAGCAGCCAAGCGGGGGAAAGCTCTGGGGCCAACGTCCTGACTTTC. Amino acids: CASSQAGESSGANVLTF.

The sample holds a few counts of this clonotype. This chain links TRBV7-3 with TRBJ2-3; weak D call: TRBD2 (5 bases). Germline V gene sequence: CDR1 SGHTA, CDR2 FQGTGA. Trimming stripped 2 bases from V and 0 bases from J, with 9 bases between. CDR3 length equals 15 residues. For the CDR3, the DNA is TGTGCCAGCAGCTTAGTCCGGGGTAGCACAGATACGCAGTATTTT. Translation: CASSLVRGSTDTQYF.

This clonotype showed up just a few times. DNA for the CDR3: TGTGCCAGCAGCCAAGACAGGGGGGATCAGCCCCAGCATTTT. Residues: CASSQDRGDQPQHF. The chain joins TRBV4-2 to TRBJ1-5; TRBD1 agrees at 7 bases. The CDR3 spans 14 residues. Germline trimming cut 0 bases from V and 5 bases from J; bases unmatched to any gene: 1. Germline V gives CDR1 LGHNA, CDR2 YNFKEQ.

The chain carries TRBV25-1 and TRBJ1-1, with D perhaps matching TRBD1 (6 bases). The V gene's germline CDR1 is MGHDK and CDR2 SYGVNS. The CDR3 has 16 amino acids. The ends were cut back, 2 bases at V and 4 bases at J, with 17 bases in the middle. The CDR3 here is CASSETVTNRATEAFF. The DNA of the CDR3 is TGTGCCAGCAGTGAAACTGTTACAAACAGGGCCACTGAAGCTTTCTTT.

This clonotype was recorded only once. The chain couples TRBV12-3 or TRBV12-4 to TRBJ1-1; unclear D gene. The V end lost 5 bases, the J end lost 0 bases, and 13 bases lay between the germline ends. This CDR3 is built from 15 residues. The CDR3 region has the DNA TGTGCCAGCAGTAATAGGCACCCCATGAACACTGAAGCTTTCTTT. Amino acid sequence: CASSNRHPMNTEAFF.

The chain uses TRBV27 and TRBJ1-4, with D perhaps matching TRBD1 (5 bases). V was shortened by 3 bases and J by 4 bases, with 15 bases between the two germline ends. CDR3 length: 16 residues. CDR1 and CDR2 from the germline V gene are MNHEY and SMNVEV (reference sequence). CDR3 nucleotides: TGTGCCAGCAGTTTTACACCGGGGCCCGTTAATGAAAAACTGTTTTTT. It translates to CASSFTPGPVNEKLFF.

This chain links TRBV6-1 with TRBJ1-3; D gene ambiguous. CDR1 and CDR2 from the germline V gene are MNHNS and SASEGT. There are 13 residues in the CDR3. V gave up 8 bases and J gave up 4 bases, with 12 bases separating them. CDR3 amino acids: CASRLPGGNTIYF. The CDR3 DNA reads as TGTGCCAGCCGCCTGCCGGGCGGAAACACCATATATTTT.

The V gene is TRBV7-9, the J gene TRBJ2-3, with a weak D call TRBD2 (6 bases). The CDR3 consists of 14 residues. V lost 5 bases, J lost 2 bases, and 11 bases lay in between. Germline V CDR1 and CDR2: SEHNR, FQNEAQ (reference sequence). CDR3 DNA: TGTGCCAGCAGCAGGACTAAAAACACAGATACGCAGTATTTT. It yields the protein CASSRTKNTDTQYF.

This clonotype was picked up a small number of times. V usage is TRBV20-1 and J usage is TRBJ2-5; 7 bases are a match to TRBD1. The CDR3 consists of 12 residues. Trimming at V came to 4 bases and at J to 5 bases, leaving 4 bases not matched to a gene. Germline-derived CDR1 and CDR2 are DFQATT and SNEGSKA (reference sequence). This CDR3 is CSAKRGQETQYF. CDR3 sequence (DNA): TGCAGTGCTAAAAGGGGGCAGGAGACCCAGTACTTC.

This clonotype was detected a few times. The CDR3 reads CASSPTSQRNSPLHF. CDR3 nucleotides: TGTGCCAGCAGCCCAACCTCACAGCGCAATTCACCCCTCCACTTT. The genes are TRBV7-2 and TRBJ1-6, with D unclear. The V gene lost 5 bases and the J gene lost 7 bases, with 15 bases spanning the gap. Germline loops: CDR1 SGHTA, CDR2 FQGNSA. The CDR3 contains 15 residues.

The chain couples TRBV5-6 to TRBJ1-1; tentative D call: TRBD1 (5 bases). CDR1 and CDR2 (germline): SGHDT, YYEEEE. The CDR3 sequence is 11 residues long. Deletions cut 2 bases from V and 10 bases from J, with 9 bases between. The DNA of the CDR3 is TGTGCCAGCAGCTTCGACGACAGAGCTTTCTTT. Protein product: CASSFDDRAFF.

The table lists this clonotype with a few counts. The chain joins TRBV6-1 to TRBJ2-3; D may be TRBD2 (6 bases). Germline assignment: CDR1 MNHNS and CDR2 SASEGT. The CDR3 totals 15 residues. The germline V and J ends were trimmed by 8 bases and 5 bases, with 20 bases remaining between them. The CDR3 reads CASALISRRGDTQYF. As DNA, the CDR3 is TGTGCCAGCGCCCTGATCTCCCGGCGGGGAGATACGCAGTATTTT.

In its sample, this clonotype was seen a few times. This chain joins TRBV20-1 and TRBJ2-2; possibly TRBD2 for D (5 bases). CDR3 size: 15 residues. V gave up 6 bases and J gave up 3 bases, with 17 bases separating them. Germline CDR1 is DFQATT and CDR2 is SNEGSKA (reference sequence). For the CDR3, the DNA is TGCAGTGCAAAGGACCCTAGCTTGGACACCGGGGAGCTGTTTTTT. Its translation: CSAKDPSLDTGELFF.

The CDR3 reads CSASPDSGNSYNEQFF. The CDR3 DNA is TGCAGTGCTAGTCCTGATAGCGGGAACTCCTACAATGAGCAGTTCTTC. The chain links TRBV20-1 to TRBJ2-1, with 8 positions matching TRBD2. Per the germline V gene, CDR1 is DFQATT and CDR2 is SNEGSKA (reference sequence). The V gene end was trimmed by 3 bases and the J gene end by 0 bases; junction bases not matched to a gene: 7. The length of the CDR3 is 16 residues.

In its sample, this clonotype was seen a few times. This chain's CDR3 is CASSPREGGQRETQYF. In DNA, the CDR3 is TGTGCCAGCAGCCCCCGAGAGGGGGGACAGCGAGAGACCCAGTACTTC. The rearrangement links TRBV6-1 to TRBJ2-5; a weak D match, TRBD1 (7 bases). Germline values: CDR1 MNHNS, CDR2 SASEGT. Trimming took 6 bases from V and 4 from J, leaving 21 bases between them. CDR3 size: 16 residues.